These 13 T cell receptor beta chains came from one sample sequenced in a study of identifying expanded T cells in peripheral blood. Clones were sequenced by immunoSEQ multiplex PCR, and TCRdb holds only the in-frame ones, with some missing. Of approximately 100,000 clones listed, roughly nine tenths are singletons. The sequencing input was blood. These receptors were collected from a person between 18 and 75 years old in good health.

The chain is built from TRBV4-1 and TRBJ2-6, with D perhaps TRBD1 (6 bases). The length of the CDR3 is 15 residues. The V end was cut by 1 base, the J end by 4 bases, with 8 bases between. Germline loops: CDR1 MGHRA, CDR2 YSYEKL. The DNA for the CDR3 is TGCGCCAGCAGCCAAGTGGGGGCGGGGGCCAACGTCCTGACTTTC. It is translated as CASSQVGAGANVLTF.

The gene calls are TRBV11-2 and TRBJ2-7; D gene unclear. CDR1 SGHAT and CDR2 FQNNGV come from the germline V gene. The CDR3 runs 13 residues. Between the trimmed V and J ends, which lost 2 bases and 1 base, there was a span of 6 bases. The CDR3 region has the DNA TGTGCCAGCAGCTTATCCCTATCCTACGAGCAGTACTTC. Protein: CASSLSLSYEQYF.

The CDR3 region is CASRKMGGTQYF. Written as DNA, the CDR3 is TGTGCCAGTCGGAAGATGGGGGGGACCCAGTACTTC. This chain joins TRBV6-5 and TRBJ2-5; D might be TRBD2 (6 bases). Trimming took 9 bases from V and 7 from J, leaving 15 bases between them. The CDR3 totals 12 residues. Germline CDR1 and CDR2: MNHEY and SVGAGI.

The chain links TRBV7-9 to TRBJ2-2, with D possibly being TRBD1 or TRBD2 (6 bases each). V was cut by 6 bases and J by 2 bases, with 22 bases left in between. The CDR3 covers 18 residues. CDR1 is SEHNR, CDR2 FQNEAQ, per germline (reference sequence). The CDR3 DNA is TGTGCCAGCAGTTCTAAGGGGGGAACCCTGATTAACACCGGGGAGCTGTTTTTT. Translated: CASSSKGGTLINTGELFF.

The chain recombines TRBV4-3 with TRBJ1-5; D gene unclear. Looked up from germline, CDR1 is LGHNA and CDR2 is YSLEER. Trimming shortened V by 0 bases and J by 4 bases, and 16 bases separated the two germline ends. This CDR3 contains 17 residues. DNA of the CDR3: TGCGCCAGCAGCCAAGAAGTCGGGAGGGTGGAAAATCAGCCCCAGCATTTT. Protein product: CASSQEVGRVENQPQHF.

The chain carries TRBV5-1 and TRBJ2-5; perhaps TRBD2 as D (5 bases). This CDR3 contains 15 residues. The ends were cut back, 0 bases at V and 1 base at J, with 10 bases in the middle. Looked up from germline, CDR1 is SGHRS and CDR2 is YFSETQ. The CDR3: CASSLAGTSQETQYF. The CDR3 coding sequence is TGCGCCAGCAGCTTGGCCGGAACTAGCCAAGAGACCCAGTACTTC.

The chain employs TRBV15 and TRBJ2-5, with D tentatively TRBD2 (5 bases). CDR3 length: 12 residues. V was cut by 5 bases and J by 4 bases, with 8 bases left in between. Germline assignment: CDR1 LNHNV and CDR2 YYDKDF (reference sequence). The chain's CDR3 is CATSPGGETQYF. The DNA of the CDR3 is TGTGCCACCAGCCCAGGAGGAGAGACCCAGTACTTC.

This clone was observed a few times. This chain joins TRBV5-1 and TRBJ1-4, with D possibly being TRBD1 (6 bases). Trimming removed 5 bases from V and 0 bases from J, with 8 bases in between. Germline lookup yields CDR1 SGHRS and CDR2 YFSETQ. The CDR3 consists of 14 residues. The chain's CDR3 is CASREGATNEKLFF. CDR3 DNA: TGCGCCAGCAGGGAGGGGGCAACTAATGAAAAACTGTTTTTT.

This chain joins TRBV7-8 and TRBJ1-3; D is possibly TRBD1 (6 bases). This CDR3 is built from 16 residues. Trimming took off 4 bases at V and 3 bases at J, with 16 bases between the two ends. The germline gives CDR1 SGHVS, CDR2 FQNEAQ. The CDR3 spells CASSWGSTGSGNTIYF. CDR3 nucleotide sequence: TGTGCCAGCAGCTGGGGGAGTACAGGGAGTGGAAACACCATATATTTT.

In its sample, this clone was seen a few times. The gene calls are TRBV10-1 and TRBJ2-7; possibly TRBD1 or TRBD2 for D (5 bases each). Germline V gene sequence: CDR1 WNHNN, CDR2 SYGVQD (reference sequence). There are 14 residues in the CDR3. V was clipped by 6 bases and J by 2 bases, with 14 bases between them. For the CDR3, the DNA is TGCGCCAGCAGACCCGCCTGGGGGACCTACGAGCAGTACTTC. The encoded protein is CASRPAWGTYEQYF.

The rearrangement joins TRBV6-5 to TRBJ2-5, with D perhaps assigned TRBD1 or TRBD2 (5 bases each). V lost 0 bases and J 5 bases, leaving 16 bases between the germline ends. The CDR3 is 16 amino acids. CDR1 MNHEY and CDR2 SVGAGI come from the germline V gene. The CDR3 spells CASSYSSGASGETQYF. The CDR3 DNA reads as TGTGCCAGCAGTTACTCGTCCGGGGCATCGGGGGAGACCCAGTACTTC.

V gene TRBV9 combines with J gene TRBJ2-5; possible D gene TRBD1, 5 bases. The CDR3 length is 15 residues. The germline V gene encodes CDR1 SGDLS and CDR2 YYNGEE. Trimming removed 0 bases at V and 4 bases at J, with 13 bases between. This chain's CDR3 is CASSVGAAGRETQYF. CDR3 sequence (DNA): TGTGCCAGCAGCGTAGGTGCGGCAGGGCGAGAGACCCAGTACTTC. The complete variable domain, with remaining parts taken from reference TRBV9 and TRBJ2-5, reads DSGVTQTPKHLITATGQRVTLRCSPRSGDLSVYWYQQSLDQGLQFLIQYYNGEERAKGNILERFSAQQFPDLHSELNLSSLELGDSALYFCASSVGAAGRETQYFGPGTRLLVL.

This clone has a single count. The chain is built from TRBV5-1 and TRBJ2-7; D gene unclear. The CDR3 has 14 residues. V lost 0 bases to trimming and J lost 3 bases, with 10 bases between them. Looked up from germline, CDR1 is SGHRS and CDR2 is YFSETQ. The CDR3 loop is CASSLVAGDYEQYF. The CDR3 DNA is TGCGCCAGCAGCTTGGTAGCTGGCGACTACGAGCAGTACTTC.